The 24 T cell receptor beta chains given below trace back to one sample, sequenced in a study of blood T cell repertoires in COVID-19. TCRdb keeps only in-frame clones here, not all; method: immunoSEQ multiplex PCR. The sample consists of just over 60,000 clones, 65% to 85% of them appearing once. Sequencing was performed on peripheral blood. The source is a woman older than 75 with active or convalescent COVID-19.

The chain carries TRBV19 and TRBJ2-7, with D possibly being TRBD1 (6 bases). There are 13 residues in the CDR3. The germline V gene encodes CDR1 LNHDA and CDR2 SQIVND (reference sequence). V dropped 3 bases and J dropped 5 bases, with 11 bases sitting between them. The CDR3 DNA sequence: TGTGCCAGTAGTATTGGACAGCACGACGAGCAGTACTTC. It codes for CASSIGQHDEQYF.

Here the CDR3 DNA reads TGTGCCAGCAGCCGGGGGGTCATGAACACTGAAGCTTTCTTT. Its protein is CASSRGVMNTEAFF. The chain is built from TRBV5-5 and TRBJ1-1; a weak D match, TRBD1 (5 bases). Per the germline V gene, CDR1 is SGHKS and CDR2 is YYEKEE (reference sequence). The V end lost 4 bases, the J end lost 0 bases, and 10 bases lay between the germline ends. The CDR3 extends over 14 amino acids. The full variable domain, completed using reference TRBV5-5 and TRBJ1-1, is DAGVTQSPTHLIKTRGQQVTLRCSPISGHKSVSWYQQVLGQGPQFIFQYYEKEERGRGNFPDRFSARQFPNYSSELNVNALLLGDSALYLCASSRGVMNTEAFFGQGTRLTVV.

This clone has just a few counts. This chain uses TRBV2 with TRBJ2-7; 8 bases fit TRBD1. Germline V CDR1 and CDR2: SNHLY, FYNNEI. The CDR3 has 15 amino acids. V dropped 5 bases and J dropped 0; count of bases not matched to a gene: 6. In nucleotides, the CDR3 is TGTGCCAGCAGTTTCGACAGGGGAAGCTCCTACGAGCAGTACTTC. Protein product: CASSFDRGSSYEQYF.

By proportion, this clone is medium-sized. This chain uses TRBV30 with TRBJ2-7; TRBD1 aligns across 11 bases. Germline V gives CDR1 GTSNPN, CDR2 SVGIG (reference sequence). V was clipped by 4 bases and J by 5 bases; unmatched bases: 10. This CDR3 comprises 15 residues. The CDR3, as DNA: TGTGCCTGGACATTAGGGACAGGGGGTATCGACGAGCAGTACTTC. Translation gives CAWTLGTGGIDEQYF.

V is TRBV18 and J is TRBJ1-1; 7 positions match TRBD1. The V gene end was trimmed by 5 bases and the J gene end by 3 bases; junction bases not matched to a gene: 6. CDR1 is KGHSH and CDR2 is LQKENI in the germline V gene. This CDR3 spans 14 amino acids. The chain's CDR3 is CASSFTGDDTEAFF. The CDR3, as DNA: TGTGCCAGCTCATTTACAGGGGATGACACTGAAGCTTTCTTT.

V usage is TRBV4-1 and J usage is TRBJ1-2, with D possibly matching TRBD1 (6 bases). V dropped 3 bases and J dropped 7 bases, with 15 bases sitting between them. Germline values: CDR1 MGHRA, CDR2 YSYEKL. CDR3 length equals 14 residues. The CDR3 spells CASSQGNREGGYTF. CDR3 nucleotide sequence: TGCGCCAGCAGCCAGGGGAACAGGGAGGGTGGCTACACCTTC.

This chain links TRBV18 with TRBJ1-2; D uncertain. Looked up from germline, CDR1 is KGHSH and CDR2 is LQKENI. The CDR3 contains 14 residues. The germline V and J ends were trimmed by 4 bases and 2 bases, with 11 bases remaining between them. CDR3 DNA sequence: TGTGCCAGCTCACTGCGGGCCAGGAACTATGGCTACACCTTC. Residues: CASSLRARNYGYTF.

On this clone itself: Compared with germline, one end of the junction differs, possibly owing to a read error. This rearrangement joins TRBV11-3 to TRBJ2-7; 11 nucleotides line up with TRBD1. CDR1 and CDR2 (germline): SGHNT, YENEEA. The CDR3 is made up of 14 amino acids. CDR3 nucleotide sequence: TGTGCCAGCAGCGTAGACGGGACAGGGGGCGAGCAGTACTTC. Its translation is CASSVDGTGGEQYF.

This chain uses TRBV7-6 with TRBJ1-2; tentative D call: TRBD1 (6 bases). Germline V gene data show CDR1 as SGHVS and CDR2 as FNYEAQ. V lost 1 base and J lost 2, with 11 bases in between. The CDR3 loop spans 15 amino acids. The CDR3 loop is CASSLGLGGNYGYTF. CDR3 sequence (DNA): TGTGCCAGCAGCTTAGGTCTAGGGGGAAACTATGGCTACACCTTC.

The V gene is TRBV5-1, the J gene TRBJ1-2; TRBD1 aligns across 7 bases. The J segment lost 5 bases and the V segment lost 0 bases, leaving 10 bases of the junction unmatched. The CDR3 length is 16 residues. Per the germline V gene, CDR1 is SGHRS and CDR2 is YFSETQ. CDR3 sequence (DNA): TGCGCCAGCAGCTTGGCCCCGGGACAGATTTTATATGGCTACACCTTC. This codes for CASSLAPGQILYGYTF.

The V gene is TRBV19, the J gene TRBJ1-2; TRBD1 agrees at 9 bases. This CDR3 region has 15 residues. Trimming at V came to 5 bases and at J to 6 bases, leaving 10 bases not matched to a gene. CDR1 is LNHDA, CDR2 SQIVND, per germline (reference sequence). DNA for the CDR3: TGTGCCAGTAGTTCCGGGACAGGGCTTTTTGATGGCTACACCTTC. Protein product: CASSSGTGLFDGYTF.

The V call is TRBV18, the J call TRBJ1-1; TRBD1 aligns across 10 bases. CDR1 is KGHSH and CDR2 is LQKENI in the germline V gene. This CDR3 is built from 16 residues. V trimming: 5 bases; J trimming: 1 base; junction bases outside the gene matches: 7. The CDR3 reads CASSSGTGEWNTEAFF. The CDR3 region has the DNA TGTGCCAGCTCAAGTGGGACAGGGGAATGGAACACTGAAGCTTTCTTT.

The V gene is TRBV12-5, the J gene TRBJ1-2, with D tentatively TRBD1 (5 bases). Deletions cut 1 base from V and 3 bases from J, with 21 bases between. Germline V gene sequence: CDR1 LGHNT, CDR2 FRNRAP. CDR3 length: 18 residues. The CDR3 DNA reads as TGTGCTAGTGGTTTGGCGGGGGAACCGGGACTGAAGGACTATGGCTACACCTTC. This codes for CASGLAGEPGLKDYGYTF.

This chain's CDR3 is CASGEQGGEAFF. The CDR3 DNA follows: TGTGCTAGTGGCGAACAGGGGGGTGAAGCTTTCTTT. The genes are TRBV12-5 and TRBJ1-1; the match to TRBD1 covers 8 bases. This CDR3 is 12 amino acids long. Germline-derived CDR1 and CDR2 are LGHNT and FRNRAP. Germline trimming cut 6 bases from V and 7 bases from J; bases unmatched to any gene: 4.

The chain is built from TRBV7-3 and TRBJ1-2; D perhaps matches TRBD1 (6 bases). The CDR3 has 15 amino acids. V was cut by 5 bases and J by 0 bases, with 13 bases left in between. Germline CDR1 and CDR2: SGHTA and FQGTGA. CDR3 protein: CASSPTGDTNYGYTF. The CDR3 DNA reads as TGTGCCAGCAGCCCGACAGGAGACACTAACTATGGCTACACCTTC.

The chain joins TRBV3-1 (or the pseudogene TRBV3-2) to TRBJ1-2, with D tentatively TRBD1 (6 bases). Trimming removed 1 base from V and 5 bases from J, with 17 bases in between. The CDR3 contains 16 residues. From germline, CDR1 is LGHDT and CDR2 YNNKEL (reference sequence). CDR3 amino acids: CASSQAGARDRYGYTF. The CDR3 coding sequence is TGTGCCAGCAGCCAAGCAGGGGCCCGGGATCGATATGGCTACACCTTC.

The chain combines TRBV5-1 with TRBJ1-4; D is perhaps TRBD1 (6 bases). With 0 bases removed from V and 4 bases from J, the gap between germline ends came to 10 bases. The CDR3 is 15 residues long. The V gene's germline CDR1 is SGHRS and CDR2 YFSETQ. CDR3 nucleotide sequence: TGCGCCAGCAGCTTGGCCGTCAGGGGTAATGAAAAACTGTTTTTT. Translation gives CASSLAVRGNEKLFF.

The V call is TRBV19, the J call TRBJ1-6, with 8 bases fitting TRBD1. J gave up 4 bases and V 4 bases, and 6 bases lay outside the gene matches. CDR1 and CDR2 (germline): LNHDA, SQIVND (reference sequence). This CDR3 has 16 amino acids. The CDR3 sequence is CASSTTGGTYNSPLHF. CDR3 DNA sequence: TGTGCCAGTAGTACTACAGGGGGAACTTATAATTCACCCCTCCACTTT.

V usage is TRBV18 and J usage is TRBJ2-5, with TRBD2 as a possible D gene (5 bases). Germline lookup yields CDR1 KGHSH and CDR2 LQKENI. The V and J ends lost 3 bases and 5 bases respectively, with 13 bases between them. The CDR3 is 14 residues long. The CDR3 region has the DNA TGTGCCAGCTCACCGCGGGCCAGTCGGGAGACCCAGTACTTC. Protein: CASSPRASRETQYF.

The chain is built from TRBV11-3 and TRBJ2-7; 7 bases line up with TRBD1. The junction had 7 bases not matched to a gene; V was cut back by 4 bases and J by 1 base. The germline V gene encodes CDR1 SGHNT and CDR2 YENEEA. This CDR3 contains 15 residues. The CDR3 spells CASSSGTAISYEQYF. For the CDR3, the DNA is TGTGCCAGCAGCTCCGGGACAGCCATATCCTACGAGCAGTACTTC.

The chain uses TRBV7-3 and TRBJ1-5; D may be TRBD1 (5 bases). Trimming took off 2 bases at V and 6 bases at J, with 17 bases between the two ends. Germline V gene lookup returns CDR1 SGHTA and CDR2 FQGTGA. This CDR3 spans 16 amino acids. The CDR3 spells CASSLGRGLPSQPQHF. Here the CDR3 DNA reads TGTGCCAGCAGCTTAGGGCGGGGGTTACCGAGTCAGCCCCAGCATTTT.

The V and J genes are TRBV2 and TRBJ1-2; 8 bases line up with TRBD1. Trimming at V came to 8 bases and at J to 6 bases, leaving 23 bases not matched to a gene. The germline V gene has CDR1 SNHLY and CDR2 FYNNEI. The CDR3 is 18 amino acids. The CDR3 loop reads CASRLDRVGTGLNNGYTF. For the CDR3, the DNA is TGTGCCAGCCGGCTCGACAGGGTGGGGACAGGATTAAATAATGGCTACACCTTC.

The chain uses TRBV29-1 and TRBJ2-1; 7 bases are shared with TRBD2. The CDR3 has 16 amino acids. After removal of 7 bases from V and 4 bases from J, the junction contained 16 bases not matched to a gene. Germline V gives CDR1 SQVTM, CDR2 ANQGSEA. The CDR3 nucleotides are TGCAGCGCGGATGGGGACTACCGGATTACTTACAATGAGCAGTTCTTC. This gives the protein CSADGDYRITYNEQFF.

The V and J genes are TRBV6-5 and TRBJ1-5; perhaps TRBD1 as D (5 bases). The V and J ends lost 7 bases and 5 bases respectively, with 12 bases between them. This CDR3 is built from 13 residues. The germline V gene encodes CDR1 MNHEY and CDR2 SVGAGI. Written as DNA, the CDR3 is TGTGCCAGCACGGGGGGGTATCATCAGCCCCAGCATTTT. It translates to CASTGGYHQPQHF.